Listed here are 27 T cell receptor beta chains from one sample, sequenced in a study of blood T cells in healthy people across ages. A second PCR, run for roughly 7 to 11 cycles, used a sample-barcoded 5' primer plus a J-beta primer mix. TCRdb re-called the 5' RACE reads with MiXCR, one entry per CDR3 protein. There are approximately 600,000 distinct CDR3 sequences in the sample; under 65% occur only once, and around 37% lies in the top ten. Input material: blood. The source is a man in his 60s in good health.

This clonotype was recorded a few times. The chain carries TRBV5-1 and TRBJ2-3, with a possible D match to TRBD2 (6 bases). In germline, CDR1 is SGHRS, CDR2 YFSETQ. The CDR3 extends over 14 amino acids. V was shortened by 5 bases and J by 2 bases, with 12 bases between the two germline ends. CDR3: CASSWQGLTDTQYF. The CDR3 region has the DNA TGCGCCAGCAGTTGGCAGGGACTCACAGATACGCAGTATTTT.

This clonotype was seen a handful of times. The V call is TRBV12-3 or TRBV12-4, the J call TRBJ2-7; D might be TRBD1 or TRBD2, each matching 5 bases. V lost 6 bases and J 2 bases, leaving 14 bases between the germline ends. The CDR3 spans 14 residues. The CDR3 bases are TGTGCCAGCAGACCCGGGACCTTACCCTACGAGCAGTACTTC. Translation gives CASRPGTLPYEQYF.

This clonotype was detected a few times. This chain links TRBV20-1 with TRBJ2-7; TRBD2 is a possible D gene (5 bases). This CDR3 is 12 amino acids long. Trimming took 2 bases from V and 2 from J, leaving 7 bases between them. Germline CDR1 and CDR2: DFQATT and SNEGSKA (reference sequence). The CDR3 nucleotides are TGCAGTGCTAGAACCGGGGCCTACGAGCAGTACTTC. Encoded protein: CSARTGAYEQYF.

CDR3 region: CSVPTSVRGEQFF. CDR3 DNA: TGCAGTGTTCCGACTAGCGTAAGGGGTGAGCAGTTCTTC. The chain is built from TRBV20-1 and TRBJ2-1; 8 nucleotides agree with TRBD2. Germline V gives CDR1 DFQATT, CDR2 SNEGSKA (reference sequence). This CDR3 is built from 13 residues. J was trimmed by 9 bases and V by 7 bases; bases with no gene match: 11.

The J gene is TRBJ2-5, the V gene TRBV20-1, with D perhaps matching TRBD1 or TRBD2 (7 bases each). The J call may be wrong; the DNA end is better matched by TRBJ2-7. Germline V gene data show CDR1 as DFQATT and CDR2 as SNEGSKA (reference sequence). The CDR3 sequence is 14 residues long. The chain's CDR3 is CSARKPGGGYEQYF. The CDR3 DNA reads as TGCAGTGCTAGGAAGCCAGGGGGAGGGTACGAGCAGTACTTC.

The rearrangement joins TRBV6-2 or TRBV6-3 to TRBJ2-1, with TRBD1 as a possible D gene (5 bases). Germline V lookup: CDR1 MNHEY, CDR2 SVGEGT. V lost 8 bases and J 5 bases, leaving 7 bases between the germline ends. The CDR3 has 11 residues. The CDR3 DNA is TGTGCCAGCCTACAGGACAATGAGCAGTTCTTC. It encodes CASLQDNEQFF.

A remark on this clonotype: A junction end diverges from the germline sequence, so it may reflect a read error. The rearrangement uses TRBV20-1 and TRBJ2-3, with 8 bases fitting TRBD2. This CDR3 region has 11 residues. CDR1 and CDR2 (germline): DFQATT, SNEGSKA (reference sequence). CDR3 loop: CSGTSRDTQYF. Written as DNA, the CDR3 is TGCAGTGGGACTAGCAGAGATACGCAGTATTTT.

Note on this clonotype: Compared with germline, one end of the junction differs, possibly owing to a read error. The chain couples TRBV29-1 to TRBJ2-5, with D perhaps TRBD2 (6 bases). The CDR3 length is 13 residues. CDR1 is SQVTM, CDR2 ANQGSEA, per germline. This CDR3 reads CCVETAGRETQYF. The CDR3 DNA reads TGCTGCGTTGAGACAGCGGGTCGGGAGACCCAGTACTTC.

This clonotype has only a few counts. This chain uses TRBV20-1 with TRBJ2-1, with 7 bases matching TRBD2. CDR1 DFQATT and CDR2 SNEGSKA come from the germline V gene (reference sequence). V shed 6 bases and J 6 bases; nucleotides not matched to a gene: 8. The CDR3 covers 13 residues. The CDR3 DNA is TGCAGTGCAGCCGAGGGACTAACCAATGAGCAGTTCTTC. Its translation is CSAAEGLTNEQFF.

The chain employs TRBV5-1 and TRBJ1-5; no clear D gene. The ends were cut back, 0 bases at V and 3 bases at J, with 10 bases in the middle. Germline CDR1 SGHRS, CDR2 YFSETQ. The CDR3 consists of 15 residues. CDR3 sequence (DNA): TGCGCCAGCAGCTTGGGAGTCCCAGACAATCAGCCCCAGCATTTT. It translates to CASSLGVPDNQPQHF. The variable domain in full, completed from reference TRBV5-1 and TRBJ1-5, reads KAGVTQTPRYLIKTRGQQVTLSCSPISGHRSVSWYQQTPGQGLQFLFEYFSETQRNKGNFPGRFSGRQFSNSRSEMNVSTLELGDSALYLCASSLGVPDNQPQHFGDGTRLSIL.

CDR3 loop: CSVESHFVSTDTQYF. CDR3 bases: TGCAGCGTTGAGTCGCATTTCGTTAGCACAGATACGCAGTATTTT. The V gene is TRBV29-1, the J gene TRBJ2-3; D unclear. Germline loops: CDR1 SQVTM, CDR2 ANQGSEA. Trimming shortened V by 3 bases and J by 0 bases, and 13 bases separated the two germline ends. The CDR3 covers 15 residues.

In this sample, this clonotype turned up a few times. Here the CDR3 DNA reads TGTGCCAGCAGTGATGGGGGACAGGGAAGCTATGGCTACACCTTC. Protein product: CASSDGGQGSYGYTF. J is TRBJ1-2 and V is TRBV2; TRBD1 aligns across 9 bases. The CDR3 totals 15 residues. The germline V gene encodes CDR1 SNHLY and CDR2 FYNNEI. The J segment lost 4 bases and the V segment lost 3 bases, leaving 6 bases of the junction unmatched.

J is TRBJ2-1 and V is TRBV20-1, with 9 bases that match TRBD2. The CDR3 covers 16 residues. Looked up from germline, CDR1 is DFQATT and CDR2 is SNEGSKA (reference sequence). Trimming took 0 bases from V and 1 from J; bases not matched to a gene: 4. The CDR3 is CSARDGSGGSYNEQFF. CDR3 DNA: TGCAGTGCTAGAGATGGTAGCGGGGGTTCCTACAATGAGCAGTTCTTC.

The CDR3 nucleotides are TGCAGCGTCTTCAGACAGGGTACCCCCAATGAGCAGTTCTTC. This sequence encodes CSVFRQGTPNEQFF. The V gene is TRBV29-1, the J gene TRBJ2-1, with 7 bases that match TRBD1. Germline lookup yields CDR1 SQVTM and CDR2 ANQGSEA. This CDR3 has 14 residues. The J segment lost 6 bases and the V segment lost 6 bases, leaving 11 bases of the junction unmatched.

The chain joins TRBV28 to TRBJ2-5; 8 positions match TRBD1. V was clipped by 5 bases and J by 5 bases; unmatched bases: 10. The CDR3 is 15 residues long. The germline V gene encodes CDR1 MDHEN and CDR2 SYDVKM. The CDR3 sequence: CASSPGGQGVETQYF. DNA for the CDR3: TGTGCCAGCAGTCCTGGAGGACAGGGTGTGGAGACCCAGTACTTC.

The chain joins TRBV2 to TRBJ2-3; unclear D gene. The V end was cut by 10 bases, the J end by 3 bases, with 11 bases between. Looked up from germline, CDR1 is SNHLY and CDR2 is FYNNEI. This CDR3 comprises 12 residues. CDR3 amino acids: CATHRLTDTQYF. CDR3 sequence (DNA): TGTGCCACCCACCGGCTTACAGATACGCAGTATTTT.

The J gene is TRBJ2-1, the V gene TRBV2, with a weak D call TRBD1 (6 bases). Trimming took 7 bases from V and 4 from J, leaving 14 bases between them. Germline loops: CDR1 SNHLY, CDR2 FYNNEI. The CDR3 totals 14 residues. The CDR3 region has the DNA TGTGCCAGCACCCCGGACAGAACATACAATGAGCAGTTCTTC. Protein: CASTPDRTYNEQFF.

There are a few counts of this clonotype. V usage is TRBV5-1 and J usage is TRBJ2-1; no reliable D call. The CDR3 length is 18 residues. Germline loops: CDR1 SGHRS, CDR2 YFSETQ. V was clipped by 0 bases and J by 0 bases, with 16 bases between them. The CDR3 DNA reads as TGCGCCAGCAGCTTGGGATTTATTGAGTCAAGCTCCTACAATGAGCAGTTCTTC. It codes for CASSLGFIESSSYNEQFF.

The chain combines TRBV5-6 with TRBJ2-1, with D possibly being TRBD1 or TRBD2 (6 bases each). CDR1 SGHDT and CDR2 YYEEEE come from the germline V gene. The CDR3 consists of 16 residues. V was trimmed by 3 bases and J by 7 bases, leaving 20 bases between them. The CDR3 region is CASSSVRNGGTNEQFF. CDR3 in DNA: TGTGCCAGCAGCTCGGTCAGGAACGGCGGGACAAATGAGCAGTTCTTC.

This clonotype has a handful of counts. V gene TRBV29-1 combines with J gene TRBJ2-3; tentative D call: TRBD1 (6 bases). The ends were cut back, 3 bases at V and 7 bases at J, with 14 bases in the middle. The germline V gene encodes CDR1 SQVTM and CDR2 ANQGSEA. The CDR3 is 13 residues long. The CDR3 is CSVDGQLQHTQYF. As DNA, the CDR3 is TGCAGCGTTGACGGACAGCTCCAACATACGCAGTATTTT.

CDR3 sequence (DNA): TGCGCCAGCCGTGGGGTTAGCGGGGATACGCAGTATTTT. It codes for CASRGVSGDTQYF. This chain joins TRBV10-2 and TRBJ2-3; 7 nucleotides match TRBD2. Germline loops: CDR1 WSHSY, CDR2 SAAADI. J gave up 6 bases and V 8 bases, and 8 bases lay outside the gene matches. The CDR3 sequence is 13 residues long.

This clonotype was observed a few times. This chain connects TRBV18 to TRBJ1-2; D unresolved. Germline V lookup: CDR1 KGHSH, CDR2 LQKENI. The ends were cut back, 0 bases at V and 4 bases at J, with 6 bases in the middle. The CDR3 is 13 amino acids. The CDR3 sequence: CASSPPDRYGYTF. DNA of the CDR3: TGTGCCAGCTCACCACCGGACCGCTATGGCTACACCTTC.

This clonotype was counted only a few times. The chain recombines TRBV7-9 with TRBJ2-1; no reliable D call. The CDR3 runs 15 residues. In germline, CDR1 is SEHNR, CDR2 FQNEAQ (reference sequence). The V end was cut by 1 base, the J end by 6 bases, with 13 bases between. The CDR3 nucleotides read TGTGCCAGCAGCTTAGACGTTCGGGCACCCAATGAGCAGTTCTTC. This encodes CASSLDVRAPNEQFF.

This clonotype was observed a few times. CDR3 sequence (DNA): TGCAGTGCTAGAGATCAGAGGGGCACTAATGAAAAACTGTTTTTT. Translation: CSARDQRGTNEKLFF. The chain uses TRBV20-1 and TRBJ1-4; maybe TRBD1 (5 bases). Germline CDR1 is DFQATT and CDR2 is SNEGSKA (reference sequence). The CDR3 extends over 15 amino acids. V was trimmed by 0 bases and J by 2 bases, leaving 10 bases between them.

The chain combines TRBV15 with TRBJ1-3; D remains unclear. The ends were cut back, 0 bases at V and 6 bases at J, with 21 bases in the middle. The CDR3 covers 18 residues. The germline CDR1 and CDR2 sequences are LNHNV and YYDKDF (reference sequence). The CDR3 spells CATSRDLPTGVAANTIYF. The CDR3 nucleotides are TGTGCCACCAGCAGAGACCTACCGACGGGCGTTGCAGCAAACACCATATATTTT.

The V and J genes are TRBV11-2 and TRBJ1-6; D ambiguous. Germline CDR1 and CDR2: SGHAT and FQNNGV. Trimming stripped 1 base from V and 7 bases from J, with 5 bases between. The CDR3 contains 13 residues. The CDR3 sequence is CASSLVINSPLHF. The CDR3 nucleotides are TGTGCCAGCAGCTTAGTTATAAATTCACCCCTCCACTTT.

This rearrangement joins TRBV29-1 to TRBJ1-5; 7 nucleotides line up with TRBD1. The CDR3 consists of 14 residues. The germline V gene has CDR1 SQVTM and CDR2 ANQGSEA. The trim removed 4 bases at V and 5 bases at J, leaving 8 bases unmatched. CDR3 residues: CSVVVTGNHQPQHF. In DNA, the CDR3 is TGCAGCGTTGTGGTGACAGGGAATCATCAGCCCCAGCATTTT. Variable domain in full (rest from reference TRBV29-1 and TRBJ1-5): SAVISQKPSRDICQRGTSLTIQCQVDSQVTMMFWYRQQPGQSLTLIATANQGSEATYESGFVIDKFPISRPNLTFSTLTVSNMSPEDSSIYLCSVVVTGNHQPQHFGDGTRLSIL.